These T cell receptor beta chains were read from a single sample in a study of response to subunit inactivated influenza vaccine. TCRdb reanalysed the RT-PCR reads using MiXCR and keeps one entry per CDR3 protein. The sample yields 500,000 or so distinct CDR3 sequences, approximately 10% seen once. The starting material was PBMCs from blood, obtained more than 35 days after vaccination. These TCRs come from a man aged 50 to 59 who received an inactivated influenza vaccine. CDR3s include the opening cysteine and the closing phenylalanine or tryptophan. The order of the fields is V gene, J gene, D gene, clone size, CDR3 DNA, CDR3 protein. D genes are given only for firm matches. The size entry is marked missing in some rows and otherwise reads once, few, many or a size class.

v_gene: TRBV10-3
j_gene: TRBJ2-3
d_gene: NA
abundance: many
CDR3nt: TGTGCCATCAGTGATAGGGGACGCACAGATACGCAGTATTTT
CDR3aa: CAISDRGRTDTQYF

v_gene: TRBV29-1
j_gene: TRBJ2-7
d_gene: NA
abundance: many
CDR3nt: TGCAGCGTTGAGGCCCAGGGATTCGAGCAGTACTTC
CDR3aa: CSVEAQGFEQYF

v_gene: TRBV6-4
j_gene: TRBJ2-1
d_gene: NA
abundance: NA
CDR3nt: TGTGCCAGCAGTCTGGGGGGCCTTGGCTACAATGAGCAGTTCTTC
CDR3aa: CASSLGGLGYNEQFF

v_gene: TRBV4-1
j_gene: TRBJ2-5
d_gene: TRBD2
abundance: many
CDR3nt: TGCGCCAGCAGCCAAGAAGGGGCCCGGACTAGCCCAGAGACCCAGTACTTC
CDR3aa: CASSQEGARTSPETQYF

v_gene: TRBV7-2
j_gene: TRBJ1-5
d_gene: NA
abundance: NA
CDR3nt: TGTGCCAGCAGCCCACAGGGAACCAGCAATCAGCCCCAGCATTTT
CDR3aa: CASSPQGTSNQPQHF

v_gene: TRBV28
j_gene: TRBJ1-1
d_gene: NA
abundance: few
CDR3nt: TGTGCCAGCCGATCTGACGGGACAAACACTGAAGCTTTCTTT
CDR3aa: CASRSDGTNTEAFF

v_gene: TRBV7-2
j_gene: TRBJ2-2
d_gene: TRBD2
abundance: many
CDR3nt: TGTGCCAGCAGAGCGGGAGCTCACGGGGAGCTGTTTTTT
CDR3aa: CASRAGAHGELFF

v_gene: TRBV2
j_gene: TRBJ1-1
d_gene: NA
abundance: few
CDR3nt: TGTGCCAGCAGTTCTACAGGGAGAGCTGAAGCTTTCTTT
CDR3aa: CASSSTGRAEAFF

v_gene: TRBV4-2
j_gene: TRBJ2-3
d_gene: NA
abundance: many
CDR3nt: TGTGCCAGCAGCCCGGGACGAGCTAGCGATACGCAGTATTTT
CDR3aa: CASSPGRASDTQYF

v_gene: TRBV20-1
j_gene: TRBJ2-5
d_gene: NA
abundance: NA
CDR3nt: TGCAGTGCCCCAGAGCCGGGGGGCGTAGAGACCCAGTACTTC
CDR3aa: CSAPEPGGVETQYF

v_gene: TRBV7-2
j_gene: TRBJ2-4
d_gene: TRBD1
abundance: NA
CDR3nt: TGTGCCAGCAGCCACGGTACAGGGGACATTCAGTACTTC
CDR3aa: CASSHGTGDIQYF

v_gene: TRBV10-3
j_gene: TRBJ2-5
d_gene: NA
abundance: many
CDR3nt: TGTGCCATCAGACCAGCAGGGGGGCGAGAGACCCAGTACTTC
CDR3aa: CAIRPAGGRETQYF

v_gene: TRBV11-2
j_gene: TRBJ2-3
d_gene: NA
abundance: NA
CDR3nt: TGTGCCAGCAGGATGATAGGGCAAGATACGCAGTATTTT
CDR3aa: CASRMIGQDTQYF

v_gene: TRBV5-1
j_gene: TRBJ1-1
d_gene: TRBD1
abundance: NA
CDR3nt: TGCGCCAGCAGCCTGGAAGGAAACAGGGGTCACACTGAAGCTTTCTTT
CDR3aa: CASSLEGNRGHTEAFF

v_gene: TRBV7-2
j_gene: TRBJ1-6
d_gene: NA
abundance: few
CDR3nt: TGTGCCAGCAGCTTAGGGGAGGGGAGGCTAAATTCACCCCTCCACTTT
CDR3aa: CASSLGEGRLNSPLHF

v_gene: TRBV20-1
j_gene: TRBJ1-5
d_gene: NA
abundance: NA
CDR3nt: TGCAGTGCTAGAGATTGGTCGGAGGGGGATCAGCCCCAGCATTTT
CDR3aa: CSARDWSEGDQPQHF

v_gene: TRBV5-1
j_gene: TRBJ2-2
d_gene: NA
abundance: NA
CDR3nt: TGCGCCAGCAGCTCGGATCGGGGGGAGCTGTTTTTT
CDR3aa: CASSSDRGELFF

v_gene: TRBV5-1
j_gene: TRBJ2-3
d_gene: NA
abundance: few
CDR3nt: TGCGCCAGCAGCTTAGGACACTCCGGGGCAGATACGCAGTATTTT
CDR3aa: CASSLGHSGADTQYF

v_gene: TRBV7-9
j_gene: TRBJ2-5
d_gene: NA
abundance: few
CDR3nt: TGTGCTGCGTCAAGGGGCGAGACCCAGTACTTC
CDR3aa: CAASRGETQYF

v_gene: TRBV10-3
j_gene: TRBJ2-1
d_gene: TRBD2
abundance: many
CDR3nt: TGTGCCATCAGCCGAGCGGGAGAGCCCCCCTACAATGAGCAGTTCTTC
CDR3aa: CAISRAGEPPYNEQFF

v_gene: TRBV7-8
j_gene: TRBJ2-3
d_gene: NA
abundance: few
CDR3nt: TGTGCCAGCAGCTTAGTAGCGGAGATAGATACGCAGTATTTT
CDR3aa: CASSLVAEIDTQYF

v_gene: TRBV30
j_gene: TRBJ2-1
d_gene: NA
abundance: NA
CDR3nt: TGTGCCTGGAGTGTACACCTCACGGGCTACAATGAGCAGTTCTTC
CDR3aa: CAWSVHLTGYNEQFF

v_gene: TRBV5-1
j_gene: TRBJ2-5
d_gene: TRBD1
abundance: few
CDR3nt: TGCGCCAGCAGCCCCGGGGGTGGGACAGGATTTGAGACCCAGTACTTC
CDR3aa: CASSPGGGTGFETQYF

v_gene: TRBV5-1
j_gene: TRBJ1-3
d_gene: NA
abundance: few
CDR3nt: TGCGCCAGCAGCTTCGTAGGGTACGGAAACACCATATATTTT
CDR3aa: CASSFVGYGNTIYF

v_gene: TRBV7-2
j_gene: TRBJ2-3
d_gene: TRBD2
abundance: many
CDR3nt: TGTGCCAGCAGCCACACTAGACTAGCGGGGGACACAGATACGCAGTATTTT
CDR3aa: CASSHTRLAGDTDTQYF

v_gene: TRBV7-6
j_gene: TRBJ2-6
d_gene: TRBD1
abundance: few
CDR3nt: TGTGCCAGCAGCTTCGGACAGGGCCCTGGGGCCAACGTCCTGACTTTC
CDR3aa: CASSFGQGPGANVLTF

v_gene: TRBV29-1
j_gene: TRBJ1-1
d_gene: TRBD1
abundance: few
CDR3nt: TGCAGCGCTCATAACAGGGGCATTAAACCTATGAACACTGAAGCTTTCTTT
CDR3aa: CSAHNRGIKPMNTEAFF

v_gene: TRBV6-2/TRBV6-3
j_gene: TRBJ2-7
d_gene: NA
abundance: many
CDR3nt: TGTGCCAGCAGTATAGATACCTACGAGCAGTACTTC
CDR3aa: CASSIDTYEQYF

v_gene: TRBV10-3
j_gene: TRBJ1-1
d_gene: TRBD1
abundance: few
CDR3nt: TGTGCCATCAGACAGGGGACAGAGAACACTGAAGCTTTCTTT
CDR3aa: CAIRQGTENTEAFF

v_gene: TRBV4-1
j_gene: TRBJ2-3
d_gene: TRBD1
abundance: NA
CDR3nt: TGCGCCAGCAGCCGGGGGAGACAGGGGGCAGATACGCAGTATTTT
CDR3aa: CASSRGRQGADTQYF

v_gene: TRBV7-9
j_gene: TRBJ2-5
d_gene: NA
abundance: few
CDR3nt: TGTGCCAGCAGCTCCCGGTGGTACCAAGAGACCCAGTACTTC
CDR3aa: CASSSRWYQETQYF

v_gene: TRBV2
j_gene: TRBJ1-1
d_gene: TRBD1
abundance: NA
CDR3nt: TGTGCCAGCATTACAGGGACAGGATGGAGCACTGAAGCTTTCTTT
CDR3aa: CASITGTGWSTEAFF

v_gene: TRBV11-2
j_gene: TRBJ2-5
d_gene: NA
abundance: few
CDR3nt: TGTGCCAGCAGCTTAATGGGCAACCAAGAGACCCAGTACTTC
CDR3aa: CASSLMGNQETQYF

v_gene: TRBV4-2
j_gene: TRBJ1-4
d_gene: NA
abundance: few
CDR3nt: TGTGCCAGCAGCCAAACAACGCGATCTAATGAAAAACTGTTTTTT
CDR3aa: CASSQTTRSNEKLFF

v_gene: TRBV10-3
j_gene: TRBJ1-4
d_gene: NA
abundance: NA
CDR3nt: TGTGCCATCTCCCTGGACGCTCCCGGGGGTGAAAAACTGTTTTTT
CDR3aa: CAISLDAPGGEKLFF

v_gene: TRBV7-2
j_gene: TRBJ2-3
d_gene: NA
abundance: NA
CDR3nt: TGTGCCAGCAGCTTAGCGCTGGGGGTCGGAGGAGATACGCAGTATTTT
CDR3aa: CASSLALGVGGDTQYF

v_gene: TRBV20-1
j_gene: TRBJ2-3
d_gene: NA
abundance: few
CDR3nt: TGCAGTGCCCCCACGGTCGCAGATACGCAGTATTTT
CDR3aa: CSAPTVADTQYF

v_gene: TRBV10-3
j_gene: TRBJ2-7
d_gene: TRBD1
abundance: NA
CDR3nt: TGTGCCATCAGGGGACAGGGTTTCTACGAGCAGTACTTC
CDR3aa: CAIRGQGFYEQYF

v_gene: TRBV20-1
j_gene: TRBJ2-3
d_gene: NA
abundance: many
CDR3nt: TGCAGTGCTAGAGAGGCAGGGATGGATACGCAGTATTTT
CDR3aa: CSAREAGMDTQYF

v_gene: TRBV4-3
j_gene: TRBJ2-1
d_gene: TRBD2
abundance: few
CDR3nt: TGCGCCAGCAGCCAAACCACTAGCGGGGGCTACAATGAGCAGTTCTTC
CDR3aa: CASSQTTSGGYNEQFF

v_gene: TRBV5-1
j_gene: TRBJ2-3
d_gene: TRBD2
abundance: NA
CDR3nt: TGCGCCAGCAGCCAACGGACTAGCGGGAGTGAAGATACGCAGTATTTT
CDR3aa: CASSQRTSGSEDTQYF

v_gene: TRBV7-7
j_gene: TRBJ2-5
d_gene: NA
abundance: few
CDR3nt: TGTGCCAGCGCTACAGACGGAGAGACCCAGTACTTC
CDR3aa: CASATDGETQYF

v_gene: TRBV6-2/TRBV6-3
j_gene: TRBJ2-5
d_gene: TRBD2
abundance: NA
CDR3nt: TGTGCCAGCAGGCCCAGCGGGAGGGGAGAGACCCAGTACTTC
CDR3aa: CASRPSGRGETQYF

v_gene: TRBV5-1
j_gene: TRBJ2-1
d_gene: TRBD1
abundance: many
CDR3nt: TGCGCCAGCAGCTCGATCCGCAACACAGGGGGCAATGAGCAGTTCTTC
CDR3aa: CASSSIRNTGGNEQFF

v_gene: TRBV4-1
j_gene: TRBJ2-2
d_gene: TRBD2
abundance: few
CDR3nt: TGCGCCAGCAGCCAAGATGCTGGCGGGAGGGCCCGTACCGGGGAGCTGTTTTTT
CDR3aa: CASSQDAGGRARTGELFF

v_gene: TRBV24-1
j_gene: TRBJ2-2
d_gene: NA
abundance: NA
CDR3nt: TGTGCCACCAGTGAGCAAATGGGGGAGCTGTTTTTT
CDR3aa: CATSEQMGELFF

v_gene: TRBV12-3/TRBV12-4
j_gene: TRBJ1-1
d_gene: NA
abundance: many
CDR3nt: TGTGCCAGCAGTTTTTTGGGGACTGAAGCTTTCTTT
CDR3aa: CASSFLGTEAFF

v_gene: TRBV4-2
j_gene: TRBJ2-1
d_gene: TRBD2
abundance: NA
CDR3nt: TGTGCCAGCAGCCAGGGCGGGGGGGCTTACTACAATGAGCAGTTCTTC
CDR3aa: CASSQGGGAYYNEQFF

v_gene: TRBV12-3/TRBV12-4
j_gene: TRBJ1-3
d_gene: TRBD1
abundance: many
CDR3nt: TGTGCCAGCAGCTATACAGGGGATGGAAACACCATATATTTT
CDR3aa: CASSYTGDGNTIYF

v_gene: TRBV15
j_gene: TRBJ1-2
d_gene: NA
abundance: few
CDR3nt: TGTGCCACCAGCAGATCGGGGGTCTATGGCTACACCTTC
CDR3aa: CATSRSGVYGYTF

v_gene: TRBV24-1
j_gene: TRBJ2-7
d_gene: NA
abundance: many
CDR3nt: TGTGCCACCTCCGAGGGGCCGGCAGGGATGAACTACGAGCAGTACTTC
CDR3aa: CATSEGPAGMNYEQYF

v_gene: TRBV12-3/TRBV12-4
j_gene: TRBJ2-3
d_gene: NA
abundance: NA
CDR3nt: TGTGCCAGCAGCACTATTTCGGGCAGGGGGGTGACAGATACGCAGTATTTT
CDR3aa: CASSTISGRGVTDTQYF

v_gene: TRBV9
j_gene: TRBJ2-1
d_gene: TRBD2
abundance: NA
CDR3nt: TGTGCCAGCAGCCTGTCAGCGGGGCTCTACAATGAGCAGTTCTTC
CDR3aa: CASSLSAGLYNEQFF

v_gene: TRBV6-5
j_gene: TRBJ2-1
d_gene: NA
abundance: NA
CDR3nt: TGTGCCAGCACCTCATCTGGGGTAGAGCAGTTCTTC
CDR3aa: CASTSSGVEQFF

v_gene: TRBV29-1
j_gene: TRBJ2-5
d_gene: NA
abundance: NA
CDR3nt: TGCAGCGTTGGGTCTGGGAGGGAGACCCAGTACTTC
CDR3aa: CSVGSGRETQYF